The rows below give T cell receptor beta chains drawn from one sample of a study of Graves' ophthalmopathy and Graves' hyperthyroidism. Using its own MiXCR run on the multiplex PCR reads, TCRdb lists one record per CDR3 protein. The sample records some 750,000 distinct CDR3 sequences, about 44% being singletons. The material sequenced was peripheral blood. The receptors here all came from an adult man with Graves' ophthalmopathy. Each CDR3 is given with its conserved first and last residue. Each record gives: V gene, clone size, J gene, D gene, CDR3 DNA, CDR3 protein. A D gene is named only where the DNA matches it firmly. Rows may omit the clone size; those that give it use once, few, many or a size class.

TRBV6-5	.	TRBJ2-5	.	TGTGCCAGCAGTGCCACTACCCAAGAGACCCAGTACTTC	CASSATTQETQYF
TRBV24-1	once	TRBJ1-5	.	TGTGCCACCAGTGCGGGGGGTCAGGGGCCCCAGCATTTT	CATSAGGQGPQHF
TRBV7-9	once	TRBJ2-2	TRBD2	TGTGCCAGCAGCCCGCACCTCTTTTCGGGACTAGCGGGGGCGAACACCGGGGAGCTGTTTTTT	CASSPHLFSGLAGANTGELFF
TRBV28	.	TRBJ2-7	.	TGTGCCAGCAGCCCCATCCGACACCCCGAGCAGTACTTC	CASSPIRHPEQYF
TRBV19	.	TRBJ2-3	.	TGTGCCAGTAGTGTTCAAGACAGCACAGATACGCAGTATTTT	CASSVQDSTDTQYF
TRBV2	.	TRBJ2-2	.	TGTGCCAGCAGTCACGGGGTAGAGCCGAACACCGGGGAGCTGTTTTTT	CASSHGVEPNTGELFF
TRBV11-2	.	TRBJ1-4	TRBD1	TGTGCCAGCAGCCAGAGGCAGGGGGACAAGCCCGAAAAACTGTTTTTT	CASSQRQGDKPEKLFF
TRBV20-1	.	TRBJ2-7	TRBD1	TGCAGTGCTAGAGATCCCCAGGGGGCGTTCTACGAGCAGTACTTC	CSARDPQGAFYEQYF
TRBV20-1	few	TRBJ2-5	TRBD2	TGCAGTGCACGACTCGGGACTAGCCTCCAAGAGACCCAGTACTTC	CSARLGTSLQETQYF
TRBV13	.	TRBJ1-2	.	TGTGCCAGCAGCTTGGGGGGAGGACGGAGTACGTACTTC	CASSLGGGRSTYF
TRBV2	few	TRBJ2-7	.	TGTGCCAGCACCCTCTCAGGGGCCCCAGCCTACGAGCAGTACTTC	CASTLSGAPAYEQYF
TRBV7-6	.	TRBJ2-7	TRBD1	TGTGCCAGCAGCCTCGGAGACAGGGGGATTTACGAGCAGTACTTC	CASSLGDRGIYEQYF
TRBV14	few	TRBJ2-5	TRBD2	TGTGCCAGCAGCCAAGATTCGGGGGGACTGGAGACCCAGTACTTC	CASSQDSGGLETQYF
TRBV2	.	TRBJ2-3	.	TGTGCCAGCAGTGGCTTTGCAGATACGCAGTATTTT	CASSGFADTQYF
TRBV29-1	many	TRBJ2-7	TRBD1	TGCAGCGTTTCTGGACAGGGTTCGAGACCCTACGAGCAGTACTTC	CSVSGQGSRPYEQYF
TRBV20-1	many	TRBJ2-5	.	TGCAGTGCTAGGAAGACACTGAACCAAGAGACCCAGTACTTC	CSARKTLNQETQYF
TRBV7-2	many	TRBJ1-1	.	TGTGCCAGCAGCGGGGCGGGGGGGACTGGGGCTTTCTTT	CASSGAGGTGAFF
TRBV6-1	.	TRBJ1-5	.	TGTGCCAGCAGTGAGGGATCGACCAGGAGCAATCAGCCCCAGCATTTT	CASSEGSTRSNQPQHF
TRBV15	.	TRBJ1-1	TRBD1	TGTGCCACCAGCAGAGGGACAGGGCACACTGAAGCTTTCTTT	CATSRGTGHTEAFF
TRBV19	.	TRBJ2-2	.	TGTGCCAGTAGTATTCGGCAGTACACCGGGGAGCTGTTTTTT	CASSIRQYTGELFF
TRBV2	.	TRBJ2-1	.	TGCGCCAGCAGTCGGAGGGCCATAGATGAGCAGTTCTTC	CASSRRAIDEQFF
TRBV20-1	.	TRBJ2-2	.	TGCAGTGCTAGAGATTCGCGACAGGCCAACACCGGGGAGCTGTTTTTT	CSARDSRQANTGELFF
TRBV27	.	TRBJ2-7	TRBD2	TGTGCCAGCAGTTCTCGGACTAGTCCTCCTTACGAGCAGTACTTC	CASSSRTSPPYEQYF
TRBV10-2	many	TRBJ1-5	TRBD1	TGCGCCAGCAGTGAGTGGGACAGGGGGCGTCAGCCCCAGCATTTT	CASSEWDRGRQPQHF
TRBV2	few	TRBJ1-5	TRBD1	TGTGCCAGCAGCCGATACAGGGGAGGTAGGAGCAATCAGCCCCAGCATTTT	CASSRYRGGRSNQPQHF
TRBV20-1	.	TRBJ1-5	.	TGCAGTGCTAGTTCTTATAGCAATCAGCCCCAGCATTTT	CSASSYSNQPQHF
TRBV2	many	TRBJ1-6	.	TGTGCCAGCAGCTTCGCCACGGGGGGATCACCCCTCCACTTT	CASSFATGGSPLHF
TRBV5-1	few	TRBJ2-7	TRBD2	TGCGCCAGCAGCTTGTATTTCGGGGGGGCCGAGCAGTACTTC	CASSLYFGGAEQYF
TRBV2	many	TRBJ1-1	.	TGTGCCAGCAGCGTACGGTCCATGAACACTGAAGCTTTCTTT	CASSVRSMNTEAFF
TRBV7-9	few	TRBJ2-1	TRBD2	TGTGCCAGCGGGGAGGGTGAGCAGTTCTTC	CASGEGEQFF